The clone carrying this TCR beta chain turned up a few times. In the library, each TCR cDNA molecule bore its own unique molecular identifier. MiXCR, run by TCRdb on the 5' RACE reads, gives a single entry per CDR3 protein. The table records 85,000 to 100,000 distinct CDR3 sequences, around 19% of them present only once. Time point given: blood at routine non-recurrence follow-up after resection. Frozen PBMC, nontumor lung or tumor provided whole RNA, which was sequenced unsorted. This sample is part of a study of spatial heterogeneity in lung cancer. Turning to the study itself: Where available, sequencing covered follow-up PBMC samples, taken at a median of roughly two years after resection. Sequences of the beta chain were consistently detected in greater numbers than alpha-chain sequences.

Germline CDR1 LNHDA, CDR2 SQIVND (reference sequence). Trimming took 4 bases from V and 4 from J; bases not matched to a gene: 16. The CDR3 length is 18 residues. Source: PBMCs, taken at follow-up. This sequence joins TRBV19 and TRBJ2-3, with 8 positions matching TRBD2. The receptor's source is a male donor with early-stage non-small cell lung cancer. The CDR3 DNA sequence: TGTGCCAGTAGTACAGGCCTGTTCGCGGCGGGAGGAGCAGATACGCAGTATTTT. It encodes CASSTGLFAAGGADTQYF.